These 6 T cell receptor beta chains came from one sample sequenced in a study of spatial heterogeneity in lung cancer. Time point indicated: blood at routine non-recurrence follow-up after resection. TCRdb reanalysed the 5' RACE reads using MiXCR and keeps one entry per CDR3 protein. The sample yields around 20,000 distinct CDR3 sequences, around 9.6% seen once. Sequenced material: PBMCs, taken at follow-up. The receptors come from a male donor with early-stage non-small cell lung cancer.

This clonotype was detected only a few times. The chain links TRBV10-3 to TRBJ2-4, with a tentative D call TRBD2 (5 bases). Germline lookup yields CDR1 ENHRY and CDR2 SYGVKD. CDR3 length: 14 residues. Trimming removed 2 bases at V and 8 bases at J, with 13 bases between. This CDR3 reads CAISEPRAGDIQYF. The CDR3 bases are TGTGCCATCAGTGAGCCGAGGGCCGGTGACATTCAGTACTTC.

This clonotype was counted at least ten times. V is TRBV18 and J is TRBJ2-3; 13 bases agree with TRBD2. Per the germline V gene, CDR1 is KGHSH and CDR2 is LQKENI. J gave up 3 bases and V 2 bases, and 5 bases lay outside the gene matches. This CDR3 region has 17 residues. CDR3 DNA: TGTGCCAGCTCACCAGATGCGGGACTAGCGGGGACAGATACGCAGTATTTT. It translates to CASSPDAGLAGTDTQYF.

This clonotype showed up many times. The CDR3 DNA follows: TGTGCCAGCAGTTCGAGCCGGGACATACGCCTCGAGCAGTACTTC. Encoded protein: CASSSSRDIRLEQYF. The rearrangement joins TRBV7-8 to TRBJ2-7, with a weak D call TRBD1 (6 bases). Trimming removed 6 bases from V and 6 bases from J, with 21 bases in between. This CDR3 region has 15 residues. The germline V gene encodes CDR1 SGHVS and CDR2 FQNEAQ.

This clonotype came up many times. The chain employs TRBV14 and TRBJ1-2; weak D call: TRBD1 (5 bases). Germline loops: CDR1 SGHDN, CDR2 FVKESK. The V and J ends lost 0 bases and 8 bases respectively, with 19 bases between them. This CDR3 spans 16 amino acids. CDR3 residues: CASSQDLAGSDRGYTF. As DNA, the CDR3 is TGTGCCAGCAGCCAAGATCTTGCAGGGTCTGATCGCGGCTACACCTTC.

The chain joins TRBV4-3 to TRBJ1-1; D is undetermined. Germline assignment: CDR1 LGHNA and CDR2 YSLEER. This CDR3 is 15 amino acids long. The V end was cut by 1 base, the J end by 0 bases, with 9 bases between. CDR3 sequence: CASSQGQAMNTEAFF. The CDR3, as DNA: TGCGCCAGCAGCCAAGGCCAGGCTATGAACACTGAAGCTTTCTTT.

The table lists this clonotype with many counts. The chain is built from TRBV7-7 and TRBJ2-7; 8 bases agree with TRBD2. The junction had 3 bases not matched to a gene; V was cut back by 3 bases and J by 5 bases. Germline V gives CDR1 SSHAT, CDR2 FNYEAQ (reference sequence). The CDR3 consists of 13 residues. The CDR3: CASSLGRGDEQYF. The CDR3 DNA reads as TGTGCCAGCAGCTTGGGGCGGGGGGACGAGCAGTACTTC.